The rows below give T cell receptor beta chains drawn from one sample of a study of T cells in Graves' hyperthyroidism and ophthalmopathy. Via MiXCR, TCRdb re-called the multiplex PCR reads, giving one row per CDR3 protein. The data hold fewer than 450,000 distinct CDR3 sequences, with 12% to 15% observed a single time. Sequencing was done on a sample of blood. The receptor set was obtained from a woman in her fifties or sixties with Graves' ophthalmopathy. The CDR3 runs from the conserved cysteine through the conserved F or W. A D gene is named only where the DNA matches it firmly. The size of a clone is reported for some rows only, either as once, few or many, or as a class for expanded clones.

>TRBJ1-5|-|19|TRBV19|TRBD1
TGTGCCAGTAGTATACCCCGGGACAGGGAACTTTTTAGCAATCAGCCCCAGCATTTT
CASSIPRDRELFSNQPQHF
>TRBJ2-1|many|15|TRBV11-2|-
TGTGCCAGCAGCTTACAAGCGGACTTGGGCAATGAGCAGTTCTTC
CASSLQADLGNEQFF
>TRBJ1-5|-|13|TRBV6-4|-
TGTGCAAGAGAGGGGTTTAGCAATCAGCCCCAGCATTTT
CAREGFSNQPQHF
>TRBJ1-5|few|14|TRBV10-1|-
TGCGCCACCGATGTGGTGGGTGACAATCAGCCCCAGCATTTT
CATDVVGDNQPQHF
>TRBJ2-7|-|15|TRBV27|-
TGTGCCAGCAGCCAGAGACTGGCTCAGGTCTACGAGCAGTACTTC
CASSQRLAQVYEQYF
>TRBJ1-2|few|13|TRBV30|-
TGTGCCATGCCCCAGGTCTCTAACTATGGCTACACCTTC
CAMPQVSNYGYTF
>TRBJ2-7|many|16|TRBV6-1|TRBD1
TGTGCCAGCAGTGAAGCCCATCCGCAGGGGGCCTACGAGCAGTACTTC
CASSEAHPQGAYEQYF
>TRBJ2-7|-|13|TRBV18|TRBD2
TGTGCCAGCTCACCAAGACTAGCTGACGAGCAGTACTTC
CASSPRLADEQYF
>TRBJ1-1|-|16|TRBV28|TRBD1
TGTGCCAGCAGTTTATTGACAGGGGGGAAGAACACTGAAGCTTTCTTT
CASSLLTGGKNTEAFF
>TRBJ2-1|-|19|TRBV11-2|TRBD2
TGTGCCAGCTCGTCATGGGGGGTAGCGGGAACCCCTGGCTACAATGAGCAGTTCTTC
CASSSWGVAGTPGYNEQFF
>TRBJ2-1|few|12|TRBV10-3|-
TGTGCCATCAGTGAGGGGGGTGGGGAGCAGTTCTTC
CAISEGGGEQFF
>TRBJ2-1|many|14|TRBV10-3|-
TGTGCCATCAGTGAGATTGGGCTAGTTGGTGAGCAGTTCTTC
CAISEIGLVGEQFF
>TRBJ1-1|-|13|TRBV10-3|-
TGTGCCATCAGCGAAGTAGAGGGCACTGAAGCTTTCTTT
CAISEVEGTEAFF
>TRBJ2-5|many|15|TRBV28|TRBD2
TGTGCCAGCAGCCCCCTAGCGGGAGGTCGAGAGACCCAGTACTTC
CASSPLAGGRETQYF
>TRBJ2-4|few|16|TRBV15|-
TGTGCCACCAGCCTTACAGGGACCCTAGCCAAAAACATTCAGTACTTC
CATSLTGTLAKNIQYF
>TRBJ1-2|-|13|TRBV29-1|TRBD1
TGCAGCGTTGGACAGGGATTGAGCTATGGCTACACCTTC
CSVGQGLSYGYTF
>TRBJ1-5|few|14|TRBV19|-
TGTGCCAGTTTGGCCCCAGGGCCCAATCAGCCCCAGCATTTT
CASLAPGPNQPQHF
>TRBJ1-1|many|13|TRBV20-1|-
TGCAGTGCTAGTTATAACAGGGCTCAGGAGGCTTTCTTT
CSASYNRAQEAFF
>TRBJ2-5|many|12|TRBV20-1|-
TGCAGTGCTGGACAGAGACAAGAGACCCAGTACTTC
CSAGQRQETQYF
>TRBJ2-2|few|15|TRBV5-8|-
TGTGCCAGCAGCTGGCCGGGGCGGACAACGGGGGAGCTGTTTTTT
CASSWPGRTTGELFF
>TRBJ2-2|many|15|TRBV5-5|TRBD1
TGTGCCAGCAGCTTGGTACAGGGGTTCACCGGGGAGCTGTTTTTT
CASSLVQGFTGELFF
>TRBJ2-5|many|13|TRBV30|TRBD1
TGTGCCTGGAGCGAAGGGGGCTGGGAGACCCAGTACTTC
CAWSEGGWETQYF
>TRBJ2-1|-|15|TRBV28|TRBD2
TGTGCCAGCAGTATTAGCGGGAGGGCCTTGGCTGAGCAGTTCTTC
CASSISGRALAEQFF
>TRBJ2-3|many|17|TRBV2|-
TGTGCCAGCAGTGACGGGGTCGCCAGTACAAGCACAGATACGCAGTATTTT
CASSDGVASTSTDTQYF
>TRBJ1-5|many|13|TRBV3-1|-
TGTGCCAGCAGCCAAGATTTCAGCCAGCCCCAGCATTTT
CASSQDFSQPQHF
>TRBJ2-2|many|13|TRBV10-1|-
TGCGCCAGCAGTGAGGGGTTGAGCGGGGAGCTGTTTTTT
CASSEGLSGELFF